The clone carrying this TCR beta chain was seen only a few times. Its antigen is unknown. TCRdb used MiXCR to reprocess the 5' RACE reads, holding one entry per CDR3 protein. This sample has around 310,000 distinct CDR3 sequences, with roughly 13% found just once. This record comes from a study of T-cell memory formation after mild COVID-19. Study context: TCR clusters were largely donor specific.

This CDR3 has 16 residues. Looked up from germline, CDR1 is MGHRA and CDR2 is YSYEKL. Trimming cost V 4 bases and J 2 bases, with 17 bases left between them. General study results and limits: Clones contracting over day 15 to 85 were CD4/CD8 balanced, with later expanders leaning CD4+. CD4+ contracting clones lay mainly in CM and EM, CD8+ ones in EMRA.

V gene TRBV4-1 combines with J gene TRBJ1-1; D uncertain. This clonotype was obtained from a man aged 18 to 30 who had mild COVID-19 (a few samples of this study predate the infection). Cell type and time point are not known. The sequencing sample was made of PBMCs or a T cell subset sorted from them (not recorded which). The DNA of the CDR3 is TGCGCCAGCAGCCCCCCCTCCCACTACATAAACACTGAAGCTTTCTTT. This gives the protein CASSPPSHYINTEAFF.